What follows are 23 T cell receptor beta chains derived from one specimen sequenced in a study of Ad26.COV2.S vaccination and SARS-CoV-2 variants. TCRdb's copy holds only in-frame clones and misses some; the assay was immunoSEQ multiplex PCR. This sample has more than 300,000 clones, with roughly 90% found just once. Specified treatment: about 20 received Ad26.COV2.S at low or high dose, single or two shots; 5 received placebo; per-sample allocation not given. On day 63 after the first injection, vaccine and placebo recipients gave samples. The sequences come from peripheral blood, collected in a trial of Ad26.COV2.S vaccine versus placebo. These receptors were taken from a person aged 18-60 years who received the Ad26.COV2.S COVID-19 vaccine or a placebo.

This chain connects TRBV5-6 to TRBJ2-3; 7 positions agree with TRBD1. The CDR3 spans 14 residues. Germline CDR1 SGHDT, CDR2 YYEEEE. V dropped 0 bases and J dropped 6; count of bases not matched to a gene: 4. The CDR3 sequence is CASSLGQGKDTQYF. The CDR3 DNA follows: TGTGCCAGCAGCTTGGGACAGGGAAAGGATACGCAGTATTTT.

This rearrangement joins TRBV2 to TRBJ2-5; 8 positions agree with TRBD2. With 8 bases clipped from V and 0 bases from J, the junction kept 8 bases outside the gene matches. Germline lookup yields CDR1 SNHLY and CDR2 FYNNEI. CDR3 length equals 15 residues. The CDR3 is CASSHRGLDQETQYF. CDR3 coding DNA: TGTGCCAGCTCCCACCGGGGACTAGACCAAGAGACCCAGTACTTC. The variable domain in full, completed from reference TRBV2 and TRBJ2-5, reads EPEVTQTPSHQVTQMGQEVILRCVPISNHLYFYWYRQILGQKVEFLVSFYNNEISEKSEIFDDQFSVERPDGSNFTLKIRSTKLEDSAMYFCASSHRGLDQETQYFGPGTRLLVL.

The gene calls are TRBV5-6 and TRBJ1-5; D gene uncertain. V lost 1 base, J lost 0 bases, and 8 bases lay in between. The CDR3 runs 15 residues. The V gene's germline CDR1 is SGHDT and CDR2 YYEEEE. The CDR3: CASSLSPNSNQPQHF. CDR3 nucleotide sequence: TGTGCCAGCAGCTTGAGTCCCAATAGCAATCAGCCCCAGCATTTT.

The chain uses TRBV7-9 and TRBJ2-1; 9 nucleotides align to TRBD2. This CDR3 is 16 amino acids long. V shed 5 bases and J 0 bases; nucleotides not matched to a gene: 5. Germline values: CDR1 SEHNR, CDR2 FQNEAQ (reference sequence). The CDR3 nucleotides are TGTGCCAGCAGCCCCAGCGGGGGGCTCTCCTACAATGAGCAGTTCTTC. Protein product: CASSPSGGLSYNEQFF.

The rearrangement joins TRBV5-1 to TRBJ2-7; D gene unclear. CDR1 is SGHRS and CDR2 is YFSETQ in the germline V gene. This CDR3 has 15 residues. With 0 bases removed from V and 0 bases from J, the gap between germline ends came to 10 bases. The CDR3 DNA reads as TGCGCCAGCAGCTTGGCCGGGTTCACCTCCTACGAGCAGTACTTC. Translation gives CASSLAGFTSYEQYF.

The chain combines TRBV5-8 with TRBJ2-3; possible D gene TRBD2, 6 bases. V was shortened by 2 bases and J by 0 bases, with 10 bases between the two germline ends. Germline V gene sequence: CDR1 SGHTS, CDR2 YDEGEE. CDR3 length equals 15 residues. The CDR3 loop reads CASSFRGTSTDTQYF. For the CDR3, the DNA is TGTGCCAGCAGCTTCCGAGGGACTAGCACAGATACGCAGTATTTT.

The gene calls are TRBV12-3 or TRBV12-4 and TRBJ2-4, with 8 bases aligning to TRBD1. The CDR3 length is 12 residues. J gave up 10 bases and V 4 bases, and 3 bases lay outside the gene matches. The CDR3 sequence is CASSSGQGIQYF. In DNA form, the CDR3 reads TGTGCCAGCAGTTCCGGACAGGGAATTCAGTACTTC.

The V call is TRBV29-1, the J call TRBJ1-1, with 7 bases aligning to TRBD1. Per germline, CDR1 SQVTM and CDR2 ANQGSEA. With 7 bases clipped from V and 1 base from J, the junction kept 3 bases outside the gene matches. CDR3 length: 12 amino acids. CDR3 in DNA: TGCAGCGGCAACAGGGGGAACACTGAAGCTTTCTTT. Its translation: CSGNRGNTEAFF.

The chain joins TRBV12-3 or TRBV12-4 to TRBJ2-1, with TRBD2 matching 12 bases. J lost 6 bases, V lost 11 bases, and 2 bases had no gene match. This CDR3 is 12 amino acids long. CDR3 sequence (DNA): TGTGCCCGACTAGCGGGAGTCAATGAGCAGTTCTTC. It translates to CARLAGVNEQFF.

This chain uses TRBV28 with TRBJ2-5, with TRBD1 identical over 7 bases. The CDR3 has 21 amino acids. Germline V CDR1 and CDR2: MDHEN, SYDVKM. J was trimmed by 1 base and V by 3 bases; bases with no gene match: 23. CDR3 bases: TGTGCCAGCAGTTTTGGGACAGACGATGACAGTTATAGACAGGGCCAAGAGACCCAGTACTTC. It codes for CASSFGTDDDSYRQGQETQYF.

The chain carries TRBV11-2 and TRBJ2-7, with D possibly being TRBD1 or TRBD2 (6 bases each). From germline, CDR1 is SGHAT and CDR2 FQNNGV. This CDR3 has 16 amino acids. V shed 4 bases and J shed 4 bases, with 20 bases lying between them. The CDR3 DNA is TGTGCCAGCAGCTCCCCCAAAACAGGAGGGGGGTACGAGCAGTACTTC. Its protein is CASSSPKTGGGYEQYF.

The CDR3 DNA reads as TGTGCCAGCTGCACGCCCTCCGAGGTCCCTCGCTACAATGAGCAGTTCTTC. Protein sequence: CASCTPSEVPRYNEQFF. The rearrangement uses TRBV14 and TRBJ2-1; D is uncertain. The ends were cut back, 8 bases at V and 3 bases at J, with 23 bases in the middle. The CDR3 is 17 residues long. Germline V gene sequence: CDR1 SGHDN, CDR2 FVKESK.

This chain links TRBV11-2 with TRBJ1-6; weak D call: TRBD1 (5 bases). Germline lookup yields CDR1 SGHAT and CDR2 FQNNGV. V shed 4 bases and J shed 9 bases, with 19 bases lying between them. The CDR3 has 16 residues. For the CDR3, the DNA is TGTGCCAGCAGCTCTCCTAAGGGACCGTCTGGTTCACCCCTCCACTTT. Its protein product is CASSSPKGPSGSPLHF. The full variable domain, its missing parts supplied by reference TRBV11-2 and TRBJ1-6, is EAGVAQSPRYKIIEKRQSVAFWCNPISGHATLYWYQQILGQGPKLLIQFQNNGVVDDSQLPKDRFSAERLKGVDSTLKIQPAKLEDSAVYLCASSSPKGPSGSPLHFGNGTRLTVT.

The chain recombines TRBV2 with TRBJ1-2; D unresolved. The CDR3 loop spans 12 amino acids. Germline V gene data show CDR1 as SNHLY and CDR2 as FYNNEI. The germline V and J ends were trimmed by 2 bases and 6 bases, with 7 bases remaining between them. The CDR3 nucleotides read TGTGCCAGCAGTGAACCCACACATGGCTACACCTTC. This encodes CASSEPTHGYTF.

The V gene is TRBV6-2 or TRBV6-3, the J gene TRBJ2-5; 7 positions agree with TRBD2. Germline V gene sequence: CDR1 MNHEY, CDR2 SVGEGT. Losses at the gene ends were 5 bases for V and 1 base for J; bases not matched to a gene: 4. This CDR3 is 14 amino acids long. The CDR3 DNA follows: TGTGCCAGCAGTACCCCGGGAGGCCAAGAGACCCAGTACTTC. It specifies CASSTPGGQETQYF.

This sequence joins TRBV6-2 or TRBV6-3 and TRBJ2-1, with 7 bases identical to TRBD2. Germline lookup yields CDR1 MNHEY and CDR2 SVGEGT. With V trimmed by 5 bases and J by 1 base, 5 bases remained unmatched. The CDR3 consists of 15 residues. DNA of the CDR3: TGTGCCAGCAGTCGACAAGCGGGGTCCTACAATGAGCAGTTCTTC. Its protein is CASSRQAGSYNEQFF.

With regard to this clone: The same CDR3 can be traced to other DNA sequences in this sample. The rearrangement joins TRBV9 to TRBJ2-5; D possibly corresponds to TRBD1 (6 bases). Trimming cost V 1 base and J 3 bases, with 7 bases left between them. The V gene's germline CDR1 is SGDLS and CDR2 YYNGEE. This CDR3 comprises 13 residues. The CDR3 here is CASSVSGEETQYF. The CDR3 DNA reads TGTGCCAGCAGCGTATCAGGGGAAGAGACCCAGTACTTC.

The rearrangement uses TRBV3-1 (or the pseudogene TRBV3-2) and TRBJ2-5; D uncertain. V was pared by 1 base and J by 2 bases, with 8 bases between. The CDR3 has 14 residues. Germline V gene data show CDR1 as LGHDT and CDR2 as YNNKEL (reference sequence). The CDR3 sequence is CASSQAGQQETQYF. The CDR3 DNA reads as TGTGCCAGCAGCCAAGCGGGTCAACAAGAGACCCAGTACTTC.

This clone was recorded only once. The rearrangement joins TRBV27 to TRBJ1-4; no reliable D call. This CDR3 spans 14 amino acids. Trimming took 2 bases from V and 4 from J, leaving 8 bases between them. Germline V CDR1 and CDR2: MNHEY, SMNVEV (reference sequence). DNA of the CDR3: TGTGCCAGCAGTTTAACGGGGTTTAATGAAAAACTGTTTTTT. This codes for CASSLTGFNEKLFF. The whole variable domain, remainder taken from reference TRBV27 and TRBJ1-4, is EAQVTQNPRYLITVTGKKLTVTCSQNMNHEYMSWYRQDPGLGLRQIYYSMNVEVTDKGDVPEGYKVSRKEKRNFPLILESPSPNQTSLYFCASSLTGFNEKLFFGSGTQLSVL.

The genes are TRBV28 and TRBJ2-1; 8 nucleotides match TRBD2. CDR3 length: 15 amino acids. J lost 4 bases, V lost 6 bases, and 8 bases had no gene match. Germline CDR1 reads MDHEN; CDR2 reads SYDVKM. The CDR3 sequence is CASSKQRGSYNEQFF. CDR3 sequence (DNA): TGTGCCAGCAGCAAACAGCGGGGGTCATACAATGAGCAGTTCTTC. Full variable domain (missing parts from reference TRBV28 and TRBJ2-1): DVKVTQSSRYLVKRTGEKVFLECVQDMDHENMFWYRQDPGLGLRLIYFSYDVKMKEKGDIPEGYSVSREKKERFSLILESASTNQTSMYLCASSKQRGSYNEQFFGPGTRLTVL.

This chain uses TRBV13 with TRBJ2-7; D is perhaps TRBD1 (6 bases). The V end was cut by 5 bases, the J end by 3 bases, with 20 bases between. CDR1 and CDR2 from the germline V gene are PRHDT and FYEKMQ (reference sequence). There are 16 residues in the CDR3. For the CDR3, the DNA is TGTGCCAGCAGCCTCAGGGGCACACCCCGGGGCTACGAGCAGTACTTC. This encodes CASSLRGTPRGYEQYF.

Notes on this clone: This may be a read error: a much more frequent sequence differs by one nucleotide. The sample has other DNA sequences that encode this CDR3 too. The V gene is TRBV3-1 (or the pseudogene TRBV3-2), the J gene TRBJ1-5, with D possibly TRBD1 on 5 matching bases. CDR1 is LGHDT, CDR2 YNNKEL, per germline (reference sequence). The CDR3 sequence is 14 residues long. Trimming took 2 bases from V and 4 from J, leaving 9 bases between them. For the CDR3, the DNA is TGTGCCAGCAGCCAACAGGGTAAAAATCAGCCCCAGCATTTT. This translates into CASSQQGKNQPQHF.

V is TRBV7-2 and J is TRBJ1-2, with D possibly TRBD1 on 6 matching bases. V lost 5 bases and J lost 11, with 18 bases in between. Germline V gene data show CDR1 as SGHTA and CDR2 as FQGNSA. This CDR3 comprises 13 residues. The CDR3 region has the DNA TGTGCCAGCAGCCTGGACAGCCGCGGGATTTACACCTTC. Its translation: CASSLDSRGIYTF.